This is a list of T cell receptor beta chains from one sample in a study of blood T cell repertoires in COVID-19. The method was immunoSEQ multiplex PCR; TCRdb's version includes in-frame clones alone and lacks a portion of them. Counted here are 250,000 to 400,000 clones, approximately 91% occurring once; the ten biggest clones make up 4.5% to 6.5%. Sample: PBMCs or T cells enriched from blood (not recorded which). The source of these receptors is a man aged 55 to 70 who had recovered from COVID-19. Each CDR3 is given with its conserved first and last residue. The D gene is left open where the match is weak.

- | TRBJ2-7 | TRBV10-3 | CAISEGQNYEQYF
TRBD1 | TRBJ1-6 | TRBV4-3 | CASSHSRGSPLHF
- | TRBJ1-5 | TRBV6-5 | CASRGADQPQHF
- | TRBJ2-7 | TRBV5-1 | CASSLVGGYEQYF
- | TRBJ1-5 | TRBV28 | CASSPASGSQPQHF
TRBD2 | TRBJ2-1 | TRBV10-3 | CAISAIPGTSGRNSYNEQFF
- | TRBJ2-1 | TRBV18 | CASSPPSGGSYNEQFF
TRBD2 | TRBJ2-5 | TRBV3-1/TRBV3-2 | CASSQDQVAGGPPLRETQYF
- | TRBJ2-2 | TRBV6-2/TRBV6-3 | CASSYSRGIGTGELFF
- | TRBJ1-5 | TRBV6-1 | CASILTGDSNQPQHF
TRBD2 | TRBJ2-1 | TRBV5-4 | CASSLAGTGGRREQFF
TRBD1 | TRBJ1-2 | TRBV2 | CASRSGQGGSYGYTF
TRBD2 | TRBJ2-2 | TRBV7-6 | CASSPGLARPTGELFF
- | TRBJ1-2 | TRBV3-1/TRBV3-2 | CASSHPSKFNYGYTF
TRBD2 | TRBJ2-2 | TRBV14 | CASSQPRTSGDTGELFF
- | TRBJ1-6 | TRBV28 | CASNRDRQALSLHF
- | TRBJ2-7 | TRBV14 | CASSRGYEQYF
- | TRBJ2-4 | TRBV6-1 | CASSETGILDVGNNIQYF
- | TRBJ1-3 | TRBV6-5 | CASTARGSSGNTIYF
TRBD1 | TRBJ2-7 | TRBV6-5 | CASRPYRGPSYEQYF
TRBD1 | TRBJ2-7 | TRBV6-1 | CASSDLYNQGALPYF
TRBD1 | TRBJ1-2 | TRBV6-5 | CASTWTLQGANGYTF
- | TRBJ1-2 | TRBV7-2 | CASSLDPDSTIYGYTF
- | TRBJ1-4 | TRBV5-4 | CASSEDSHGELFF
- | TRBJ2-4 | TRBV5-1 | CASSLAGGNIQYF
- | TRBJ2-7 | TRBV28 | CASSPAGSGADRVKEYF
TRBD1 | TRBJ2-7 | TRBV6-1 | CASSDRDRGFNEQYF
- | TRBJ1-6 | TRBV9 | CASSAEEGSPLHF
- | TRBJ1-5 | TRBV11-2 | CASSISGPSYPQHF
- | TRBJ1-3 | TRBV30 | CAWSVTVRGNTIYF
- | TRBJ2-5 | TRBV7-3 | CASSFGTEETQYF
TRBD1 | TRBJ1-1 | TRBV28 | CASSSGTGNTEAFF
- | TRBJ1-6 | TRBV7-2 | CASSLAQGPNSPLHF
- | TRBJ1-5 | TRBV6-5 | CASSTSAGRQPQHF
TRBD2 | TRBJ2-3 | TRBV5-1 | CASSLAGLAAPSTDTQYF
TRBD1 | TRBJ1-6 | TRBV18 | CASSTGQGDNSPLHF
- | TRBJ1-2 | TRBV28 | CASDPRALGYTF
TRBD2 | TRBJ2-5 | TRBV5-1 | CASSREGLAGETQYF
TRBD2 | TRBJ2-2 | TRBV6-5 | CASSSLAGRAGELFF
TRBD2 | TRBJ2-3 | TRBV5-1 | CASHGLAGLTDTQYF
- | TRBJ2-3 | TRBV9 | CASSPQPSTDTQYF
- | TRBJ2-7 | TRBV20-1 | CSARDLGEQYF
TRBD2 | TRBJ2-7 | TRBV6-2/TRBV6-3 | CASSPRSLVAGSYEQYF
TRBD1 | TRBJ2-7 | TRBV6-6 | CASSRSIYRQGNSYEQYF
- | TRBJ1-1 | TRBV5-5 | CASSLREPNTEAFF
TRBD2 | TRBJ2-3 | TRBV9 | CASSTLAFSTDTQYF
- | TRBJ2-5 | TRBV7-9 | CASSSRQGGAETQYF
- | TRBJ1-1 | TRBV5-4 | CASSWSRNTEAFF
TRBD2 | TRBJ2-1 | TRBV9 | CASSALLAPSSYNEQFF
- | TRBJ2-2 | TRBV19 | CASTKGGNTGELFF
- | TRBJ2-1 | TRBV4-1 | CASSLTGTPDYEQFF
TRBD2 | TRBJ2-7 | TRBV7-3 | CASSLQRGTYEQYF
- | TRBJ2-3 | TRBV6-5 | CASTRVDTQYF
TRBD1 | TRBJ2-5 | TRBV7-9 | CASSPWGRTGPQETQYF
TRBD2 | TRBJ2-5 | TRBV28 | CASSPMRGTSGFRETQYF
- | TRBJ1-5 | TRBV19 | CASSIMQGNQPQHF
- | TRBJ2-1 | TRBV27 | CASSLSSEAGDNEQFF
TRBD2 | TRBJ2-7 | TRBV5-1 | CASSLSGLAGEEQYF
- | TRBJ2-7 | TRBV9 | CASSAGQGVAGREQYF